A single sample is the source of the 20 T cell receptor beta chains below, sequenced in a study of blood T cell repertoires in COVID-19 (dated by TCRdb to the early 2020s). The receptor library was made with the immunoSEQ multiplex PCR assay. Here the immuneACCESS table is served through TCRdb, limited to in-frame sequences with V and J called. Missing clones are a known gap in these copies; in checked studies unresolved V genes cover under half, and the rest lacks a known reason. The sample table lists under 250,000 clones, roughly four fifths of them with a count of one. The ten largest make up roughly 3.2% of the sample. The sample taken for sequencing was peripheral blood. Source of these receptors: a woman under 30 with acute or convalescent COVID-19.

The chain recombines TRBV19 with TRBJ1-1; TRBD1 matches at 10 bases. Losses at the gene ends were 11 bases for V and 4 bases for J; bases not matched to a gene: 10. CDR1 is LNHDA and CDR2 is SQIVND in the germline V gene (reference sequence). This CDR3 spans 14 amino acids. The CDR3 coding sequence is TGTGCCTCCGGGACAGGGGAGAGGGGCACTGAAGCTTTCTTT. Translated, it gives CASGTGERGTEAFF.

The rearrangement joins TRBV29-1 to TRBJ2-7; TRBD2 matches 8 bases. The germline V gene encodes CDR1 SQVTM and CDR2 ANQGSEA. V lost 4 bases and J lost 2; bases outside the gene matches: 13. CDR3 length equals 16 residues. CDR3 nucleotides: TGCAGCGTTGCGGGGGGGCGCCGGGAGACGGCCTACGAGCAGTACTTC. Protein sequence: CSVAGGRRETAYEQYF.

V is TRBV2 and J is TRBJ2-1, with 10 bases identical to TRBD2. V lost 7 bases and J lost 6; bases outside the gene matches: 3. This CDR3 comprises 13 residues. Germline CDR1 is SNHLY and CDR2 is FYNNEI. CDR3 nucleotides: TGTGCCAGCATGGGACTAGCGATCAATGAGCAGTTCTTC. It specifies CASMGLAINEQFF.

The V gene is TRBV27, the J gene TRBJ1-5; 8 bases match TRBD1. With V trimmed by 6 bases and J by 2 bases, 6 bases remained unmatched. The CDR3 totals 15 residues. Germline V gene sequence: CDR1 MNHEY, CDR2 SMNVEV (reference sequence). In DNA form, the CDR3 reads TGTGCCAGCAGCCCCGGACAGGGCGGCAATCAGCCCCAGCATTTT. Its translation is CASSPGQGGNQPQHF.

The gene calls are TRBV7-2 and TRBJ1-2, with D unresolved. Trimming cost V 2 bases and J 2 bases, with 6 bases left between them. Germline V gives CDR1 SGHTA, CDR2 FQGNSA. There are 13 residues in the CDR3. Written as DNA, the CDR3 is TGTGCCAGCAGCTTACCGGGAAACTATGGCTACACCTTC. It encodes CASSLPGNYGYTF. The complete variable domain, with remaining parts taken from reference TRBV7-2 and TRBJ1-2, reads GAGVSQSPSNKVTEKGKDVELRCDPISGHTALYWYRQSLGQGLEFLIYFQGNSAPDKSGLPSDRFSAERTGGSVSTLTIQRTQQEDSAVYLCASSLPGNYGYTFGSGTRLTVV.

The chain is built from TRBV3-1 (or the pseudogene TRBV3-2) and TRBJ2-3; D unclear. Germline CDR1 and CDR2: LGHDT and YNNKEL (reference sequence). Trimming pared 1 base from V and 1 base from J, leaving 6 bases between. This CDR3 region has 14 residues. The CDR3 reads CASSQGGGTDTQYF. CDR3 sequence (DNA): TGTGCCAGCAGCCAAGGTGGAGGCACAGATACGCAGTATTTT.

This chain joins TRBV5-1 and TRBJ1-2, with 7 bases that match TRBD1. This CDR3 spans 16 amino acids. V dropped 0 bases and J dropped 0; count of bases not matched to a gene: 5. The germline V gene has CDR1 SGHRS and CDR2 YFSETQ. CDR3 in amino acids: CASSLGGTETNYGYTF. In nucleotides, the CDR3 is TGCGCCAGCAGCTTGGGAGGGACAGAGACTAACTATGGCTACACCTTC.

To note about this clone: The junction does not match germline at one end; this may be a read error. The rearrangement uses TRBV7-7 and TRBJ2-3, with TRBD2 matching 11 bases. The germline CDR1 and CDR2 sequences are SSHAT and FNYEAQ (reference sequence). The CDR3 has 16 residues. The CDR3 DNA follows: TGTGCTAGCAGCCCTTTAGCGGGAGGGGGCGCAGATACGCAGTATTTT. It specifies CASSPLAGGGADTQYF.

As for this clone: Mismatch with germline at one junction end may stem from a read error. The V call is TRBV10-3, the J call TRBJ2-7; D gene unclear. CDR3 length equals 13 residues. Germline CDR1 reads ENHRY; CDR2 reads SYGVKD. Here the CDR3 DNA reads TGTGCCATCCGTGACTTGTCTTCCTACGAGCAGTACTTC. This gives the protein CAIRDLSSYEQYF.

The rearrangement joins TRBV4-1 to TRBJ2-2, with 7 bases matching TRBD2. The ends lost 7 bases at V and 3 bases at J; junction bases unmatched: 5. CDR3 length: 14 amino acids. From germline, CDR1 is MGHRA and CDR2 YSYEKL. The CDR3, as DNA: TGCGCCAGCACCACGGGGGGTGACACCGGGGAGCTGTTTTTT. It translates to CASTTGGDTGELFF.

The chain joins TRBV4-1 to TRBJ2-1, with unresolved D. Germline lookup yields CDR1 MGHRA and CDR2 YSYEKL. This CDR3 has 15 residues. V lost 5 bases to trimming and J lost 8 bases, with 19 bases between them. CDR3: CASSEQLYLKDEQFF. The DNA of the CDR3 is TGCGCCAGCAGCGAACAACTATATCTTAAGGATGAGCAGTTCTTC.

The chain employs TRBV7-2 and TRBJ1-2; D is unresolved. CDR1 and CDR2 (germline): SGHTA, FQGNSA. This CDR3 has 13 residues. Trimming stripped 5 bases from V and 2 bases from J, with 9 bases between. CDR3 sequence reads: CASSQDSNYGYTF. CDR3 in DNA: TGTGCCAGCAGCCAAGACTCAAACTATGGCTACACCTTC.

This clone was observed a few times. V usage is TRBV6-5 and J usage is TRBJ1-2; 10 bases match TRBD1. Trimming took 4 bases from V and 4 from J; bases not matched to a gene: 6. Germline V CDR1 and CDR2: MNHEY, SVGAGI. This CDR3 is built from 15 residues. CDR3 nucleotides: TGTGCCAGCAGTTCCCCGACAGGGGGCAGCTATGGCTACACCTTC. This codes for CASSSPTGGSYGYTF.

About this clone itself: Germline is not matched at one junction end, which may reflect a read error. This rearrangement joins TRBV7-7 to TRBJ2-1, with no clear D. The CDR3 sequence is 13 residues long. CDR1 is SSHAT and CDR2 is FNYEAQ in the germline V gene (reference sequence). The CDR3 DNA sequence: TGTGCTAGCAGCTTAGCCCAGTGGAATGAGCAGTTCTTC. Amino acid sequence: CASSLAQWNEQFF.

This chain joins TRBV25-1 and TRBJ1-4; possible D gene TRBD1, 6 bases. This CDR3 spans 11 amino acids. Germline CDR1 MGHDK, CDR2 SYGVNS. The V gene lost 4 bases and the J gene lost 14 bases, with 11 bases spanning the gap. Here the CDR3 reads CASSAGQNLFF. CDR3 DNA: TGTGCCAGCAGTGCAGGACAGAACCTGTTTTTT. Supplemented by reference TRBV25-1 and TRBJ1-4, the full variable domain reads EADIYQTPRYLVIGTGKKITLECSQTMGHDKMYWYQQDPGMELHLIHYSYGVNSTEKGDLSSESTVSRIRTEHFPLTLESARPSHTSQYLCASSAGQNLFFGSGTQLSVL.

The table lists this clone with a few counts. CDR3 in DNA: TGTGCCAGCAGCCAGCTCGGACTAGCGGGTTTCGACCGCTCCTACAATGAGCAGTTCTTC. Amino acids: CASSQLGLAGFDRSYNEQFF. V gene TRBV4-2 combines with J gene TRBJ2-1; 11 bases map to TRBD2. The germline gives CDR1 LGHNA, CDR2 YNFKEQ. The CDR3 is 20 amino acids. Germline trimming cut 3 bases from V and 0 bases from J; bases unmatched to any gene: 13.

The chain carries TRBV10-3 and TRBJ2-7; D might be TRBD2 (5 bases). With 1 base removed from V and 5 bases from J, the gap between germline ends came to 12 bases. The germline V gene encodes CDR1 ENHRY and CDR2 SYGVKD. There are 14 residues in the CDR3. The CDR3 region has the DNA TGTGCCATCAGTGAGTGGGAGTGGGCAGACGAGCAGTACTTC. It encodes CAISEWEWADEQYF.

This clone was counted between two and nine times. The chain carries TRBV18 and TRBJ2-3, with 11 bases identical to TRBD2. V was clipped by 5 bases and J by 0 bases; unmatched bases: 4. The germline CDR1 and CDR2 sequences are KGHSH and LQKENI. This CDR3 region has 16 residues. This CDR3 is CASSRGLAASTDTQYF. DNA of the CDR3: TGTGCCAGCTCAAGGGGACTAGCGGCCAGCACAGATACGCAGTATTTT.

The rearrangement uses TRBV30 and TRBJ2-7; 11 bases fit TRBD2. Germline CDR1 GTSNPN, CDR2 SVGIG (reference sequence). V was pared by 1 base and J by 2 bases, with 22 bases of the junction left unmatched. The CDR3 sequence is 21 residues long. CDR3 in amino acids: CAWSEGIPQGTSGLTPYEQYF. DNA of the CDR3: TGTGCCTGGAGTGAAGGGATTCCCCAAGGGACTAGCGGCCTTACCCCCTACGAGCAGTACTTC.

The rearrangement uses TRBV5-1 and TRBJ2-7, with TRBD1 as a possible D gene (6 bases). Trimming removed 0 bases from V and 0 bases from J, with 13 bases in between. This CDR3 comprises 16 residues. Germline CDR1 SGHRS, CDR2 YFSETQ. DNA of the CDR3: TGCGCCAGCAGCTTGGCCAGCACAGGGCCCTCCTACGAGCAGTACTTC. Translation: CASSLASTGPSYEQYF.